This section outlines one T cell receptor (beta chain) sequence together with its context. Its antigen is still unknown. Germline CDR1 is MNHEY and CDR2 is SMNVEV (reference sequence). The V gene lost 2 bases and the J gene lost 5 bases, with 12 bases spanning the gap. The CDR3 runs to 14 residues. 60 Vbeta and 13 Jbeta primers were used in PCR. TCRdb's table, derived via immunoSEQ multiplex PCR, lists solely in-frame clones and lacks some. This repertoire includes about 130,000 clones. The sample belongs to a study of cytomegalovirus exposure and HLA in healthy donors. Findings and caveats of the study: The authors later found most CMV-associated TCR beta chains appeared HLA-restricted. For cytomegalovirus status, the classifier reportedly gave diagnoses with high specificity and sensitivity. Later on, a genetic analysis was performed. It linked a missense variant in DCLRE1C with V- and J-gene trimming of TCR beta. In presence/absence analyses, roughly uniform sequencing depth across donors was assumed.

The clonotype comes from a young man in good health and CMV-seronegative. The chain carries TRBV27 and TRBJ1-1; D is unresolved. Sequences were obtained from PBMCs. The chain's CDR3 is CASSLVQKRTEAFF. CDR3 bases: TGTGCCAGCAGTTTAGTCCAGAAGAGGACTGAAGCTTTCTTT.